This paragraph reports one T cell receptor (beta chain). The target antigen is unknown. Germline loops: CDR1 MNHNY, CDR2 SVGAGI (reference sequence). The V and J ends lost 8 bases and 3 bases respectively, with 12 bases between them. The CDR3 has 13 amino acids. The protocol was immunoSEQ multiplex PCR, while the TCRdb copy is restricted to in-frame clones and leaves out a portion. In the table there are roughly 150,000 clones, over 80% of which are singletons. This sample was included in a study of T cell responses to AZD1222 COVID-19 vaccine. General study results and limits: Vaccine-associated CD4 TCRs ranged over spike, dominating at 160-218 and 743-854.

The sequencing here drew on peripheral blood, taken 28 days after the second AZD1222 dose. V usage is TRBV6-6 and J usage is TRBJ2-3; D remains unclear. This TCR was sampled from an adult who received the AZD1222 COVID-19 vaccine. The CDR3 sequence is CASGPARTDTQYF. CDR3 DNA sequence: TGTGCCAGCGGTCCGGCGAGGACAGATACGCAGTATTTT.